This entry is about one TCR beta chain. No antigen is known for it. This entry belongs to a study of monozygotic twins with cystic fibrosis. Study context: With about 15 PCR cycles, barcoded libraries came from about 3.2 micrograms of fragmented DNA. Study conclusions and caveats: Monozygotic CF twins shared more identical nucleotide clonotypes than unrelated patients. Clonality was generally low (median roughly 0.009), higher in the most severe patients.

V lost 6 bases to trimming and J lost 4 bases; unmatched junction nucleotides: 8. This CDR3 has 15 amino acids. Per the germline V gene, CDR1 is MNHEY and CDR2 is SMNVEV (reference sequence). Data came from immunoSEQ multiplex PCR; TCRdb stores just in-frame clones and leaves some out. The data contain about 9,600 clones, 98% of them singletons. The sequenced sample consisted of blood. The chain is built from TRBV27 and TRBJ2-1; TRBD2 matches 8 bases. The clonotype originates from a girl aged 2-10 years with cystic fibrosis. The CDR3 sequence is CASRESGRPYNEQFF. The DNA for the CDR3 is TGTGCCAGCAGAGAAAGCGGGAGACCGTACAATGAGCAGTTCTTC.